Given below is one TCR beta chain in context. CDR1 MNHEY and CDR2 SMNVEV come from the germline V gene (reference sequence). The CDR3 has 14 residues. The ends were cut back, 6 bases at V and 5 bases at J, with 16 bases in the middle. This specimen belongs to a study of blood T cell repertoires in COVID-19. Libraries were prepared by immunoSEQ multiplex PCR; TCRdb keeps only in-frame clonotypes and omits some of them. In the table there are under 350,000 clones, 80% to 90% of which are singletons. The sequence was obtained from a woman between 35 and 50 years old with acute COVID-19. The genes are TRBV27 and TRBJ1-1; D ambiguous. Sequencing was performed on PBMCs or T cells enriched from blood (not recorded which). The CDR3 reads CASRSGLFGTEAFF. The CDR3 bases are TGTGCCAGCAGATCCGGCCTCTTCGGGACTGAAGCTTTCTTT.